A selection of T cell receptor beta chains follows, all from one sample in a study of T cells in Graves' hyperthyroidism and ophthalmopathy. MiXCR, applied by TCRdb to the multiplex PCR reads, yields one record per CDR3 protein. The sample carries about 400,000 distinct CDR3 sequences, 15% to 17% recorded once. The sample taken for sequencing was blood. Receptors originate from a woman aged 18-35 years with Graves' hyperthyroidism. CDR3s include the opening cysteine and the closing phenylalanine or tryptophan.

j_call: TRBJ2-3; v_call: TRBV14; cdr3_aa: CASSQVPKFWGSSADTQYF
j_call: TRBJ2-5; v_call: TRBV28; cdr3_aa: CASSLDRVGETQYF
j_call: TRBJ2-5; v_call: TRBV6-5; cdr3_aa: CASSWGPGQEGFQETQYF
j_call: TRBJ2-3; v_call: TRBV27; cdr3_aa: CASSEQGTNQYF
j_call: TRBJ1-2; v_call: TRBV9; cdr3_aa: CASSRTAERDYTF
j_call: TRBJ2-3; v_call: TRBV7-9; cdr3_aa: CASSLESGTGVEDTQYF
j_call: TRBJ2-3; v_call: TRBV2; cdr3_aa: CASSRSGSKDTQYF
j_call: TRBJ1-1; v_call: TRBV3-1; cdr3_aa: CASSPGGHSSNTEAFF
j_call: TRBJ1-1; v_call: TRBV28; cdr3_aa: CASCQWVNEAFF
j_call: TRBJ2-3; v_call: TRBV7-9; cdr3_aa: CASRLRRGPTDTQYF
j_call: TRBJ2-7; v_call: TRBV7-9; cdr3_aa: CASSPPGGGEQYF
j_call: TRBJ2-5; v_call: TRBV4-1; cdr3_aa: CASSQGLARRANQETQYF
j_call: TRBJ2-5; v_call: TRBV29-1; cdr3_aa: CSVPVWETQYF
j_call: TRBJ2-7; v_call: TRBV2; cdr3_aa: CASSPRTASYEQYF
j_call: TRBJ2-6; v_call: TRBV19; cdr3_aa: CASSTPQGAGANVLTF
j_call: TRBJ2-7; v_call: TRBV2; cdr3_aa: CASLALLYEQYF
j_call: TRBJ1-6; v_call: TRBV7-9; cdr3_aa: CASGGSPLHF
j_call: TRBJ2-1; v_call: TRBV10-3; cdr3_aa: CAISEPSKGWNEQFF
j_call: TRBJ2-1; v_call: TRBV18; cdr3_aa: CASSPPVGSYNEQFF